The sequence of this T cell receptor beta chain was determined in a study of cytomegalovirus exposure and HLA in healthy donors. PCR employed 60 Vbeta and 13 Jbeta primers. The repertoire was sequenced with immunoSEQ multiplex PCR; TCRdb's copy has only in-frame clones and lacks some. The sample consists of roughly 130,000 clones, 79% of them appearing once. The trim removed 0 bases at V and 4 bases at J, leaving 5 bases unmatched. This CDR3 region has 15 residues. Looked up from germline, CDR1 is SEHNR and CDR2 is FQNEAQ (reference sequence). As for this clone: What it binds is not known.

Whole-study results and caveats: Of the V segments, some could not be distinguished, including TRBV6-2 and TRBV6-3, and were excluded. The authors assumed roughly uniform sequencing depth across donors for presence/absence analyses. The study carried out a later analysis of TCR beta sequences. It associated some 18,000 of them with specific HLA alleles at a false discovery rate of 0.05. An analysis done earlier found most TCR beta V segments productive about 90% or about 30% of the time.

The receptor's source is a man aged 18 to 30 in good health and CMV-seronegative. Sequenced: PBMCs. The genes are TRBV7-9 and TRBJ1-1; TRBD1 agrees at 7 bases. The CDR3 reads CASSLAQGRVTEAFF. The CDR3 bases are TGTGCCAGCAGCTTAGCACAGGGGAGAGTCACTGAAGCTTTCTTT.